These 31 T cell receptor beta chains originate from one sample sequenced in a study of PD-L1 blockade in urothelial cancer. Time point meaning: peripheral blood 6 weeks after treatment start. Assay used: immunoSEQ multiplex PCR; TCRdb lists only in-frame clones, some missing. The sample contains around 46,000 clones, roughly four fifths of which appear only once. The sample was PBMCs, taken around atezolizumab (anti-PD-L1) treatment. The receptors derive from a man aged 55 to 69 with urothelial cancer.

The J gene is TRBJ2-1, the V gene TRBV4-3; maybe TRBD2 (6 bases). This CDR3 is 16 amino acids long. V was trimmed by 4 bases and J by 2 bases, leaving 15 bases between them. Looked up from germline, CDR1 is LGHNA and CDR2 is YSLEER. DNA for the CDR3: TGCGCCAGCAGCCCCTTTTCGGCGGGACCCTACAATGAGCAGTTCTTC. Its translation is CASSPFSAGPYNEQFF.

This sequence joins TRBV19 and TRBJ1-5; D remains unclear. The CDR3 loop spans 13 amino acids. The ends were cut back, 3 bases at V and 3 bases at J, with 6 bases in the middle. The germline V gene has CDR1 LNHDA and CDR2 SQIVND (reference sequence). The CDR3 here is CASSMVANQPQHF. In DNA, the CDR3 is TGTGCCAGTAGTATGGTAGCCAATCAGCCCCAGCATTTT. Full variable domain (rest looked up from reference TRBV19 and TRBJ1-5): DGGITQSPKYLFRKEGQNVTLSCEQNLNHDAMYWYRQDPGQGLRLIYYSQIVNDFQKGDIAEGYSVSREKKESFPLTVTSAQKNPTAFYLCASSMVANQPQHFGDGTRLSIL.

The J gene is TRBJ1-1, the V gene TRBV5-8; D is perhaps TRBD1 (5 bases). The CDR3 covers 15 residues. Germline V gene data show CDR1 as SGHTS and CDR2 as YDEGEE. Between the trimmed V and J ends, which lost 2 bases and 5 bases, there was a span of 16 bases. CDR3: CASSFRGRGRTEAFF. In DNA form, the CDR3 reads TGTGCCAGCAGCTTCCGAGGGAGGGGTAGGACTGAAGCTTTCTTT. The full variable domain, with the rest looked up from reference TRBV5-8 and TRBJ1-1, is EAGVTQSPTHLIKTRGQQATLRCSPISGHTSVYWYQQALGLGLQFLLWYDEGEERNRGNFPPRFSGRQFPNYSSELNVNALELEDSALYLCASSFRGRGRTEAFFGQGTRLTVV.

The chain has TRBV6-5 and TRBJ1-1; D perhaps matches TRBD1 (6 bases). Germline loops: CDR1 MNHEY, CDR2 SVGAGI. The CDR3 runs to 16 residues. The V end was cut by 0 bases, the J end by 5 bases, with 16 bases between. The CDR3 region has the DNA TGTGCCAGCAGTTACTCGGCGGGGGGGCGGGGAACTGAAGCTTTCTTT. Amino acid sequence: CASSYSAGGRGTEAFF.

CDR3 loop: CASSLSSQLGEGNSPLHF. The DNA of the CDR3 is TGTGCCAGCAGTTTATCCTCTCAGCTGGGGGAGGGTAATTCACCCCTCCACTTT. The chain has TRBV28 and TRBJ1-6, with D tentatively TRBD1 (5 bases). CDR3 length equals 18 residues. Germline CDR1 MDHEN, CDR2 SYDVKM. The V end lost 1 base, the J end lost 6 bases, and 19 bases lay between the germline ends.

V is TRBV2 and J is TRBJ2-1; TRBD1 aligns across 8 bases. Germline loops: CDR1 SNHLY, CDR2 FYNNEI. The CDR3 covers 15 residues. Germline trimming cut 4 bases from V and 1 base from J; bases unmatched to any gene: 3. CDR3 sequence reads: CASSVRTGSYNEQFF. The CDR3 bases are TGTGCCAGCAGTGTAAGGACAGGGTCCTACAATGAGCAGTTCTTC.

In DNA form, the CDR3 reads TGTGCCAGCAGCCCCCGACATTCCCCTACTGGCGAGCAGTACTTC. It encodes CASSPRHSPTGEQYF. The chain joins TRBV7-2 to TRBJ2-7; D uncertain. Germline lookup yields CDR1 SGHTA and CDR2 FQGNSA. V lost 5 bases, J lost 6 bases, and 20 bases lay in between. This CDR3 spans 15 amino acids.

The J gene is TRBJ1-3, the V gene TRBV4-1, with D possibly TRBD1 on 6 matching bases. The CDR3 is 15 residues long. The germline V gene has CDR1 MGHRA and CDR2 YSYEKL. The germline V and J ends were trimmed by 1 base and 4 bases, with 11 bases remaining between them. CDR3 loop: CASSQVQGSGNTIYF. CDR3 DNA sequence: TGCGCCAGCAGCCAAGTTCAGGGGTCCGGAAACACCATATATTTT.

The gene calls are TRBV10-3 and TRBJ1-2; 7 bases align to TRBD1. Germline CDR1 reads ENHRY; CDR2 reads SYGVKD. CDR3 size: 16 residues. Unmatched junction bases numbered 12, after V lost 0 bases and J lost 8 bases. The CDR3 loop is CAISESTGARGEGYTF. The CDR3 DNA reads as TGTGCCATCAGTGAGTCTACAGGGGCGAGAGGTGAGGGCTACACCTTC.

This clone was picked up one time. The chain combines TRBV7-2 with TRBJ2-2; D unresolved. V gave up 2 bases and J gave up 5 bases, with 3 bases separating them. From germline, CDR1 is SGHTA and CDR2 FQGNSA. The CDR3 totals 12 residues. CDR3 in amino acids: CASSLPTGELFF. CDR3 nucleotide sequence: TGTGCCAGCAGCTTACCGACCGGGGAGCTGTTTTTT.

V is TRBV5-5 and J is TRBJ2-7; D perhaps matches TRBD1 (6 bases). CDR1 is SGHKS, CDR2 YYEKEE, per germline (reference sequence). The V gene lost 0 bases and the J gene lost 5 bases, with 21 bases spanning the gap. This CDR3 region has 17 residues. CDR3 residues: CASSLDLFQGEGDEQYF. The CDR3 DNA follows: TGTGCCAGCAGCTTGGACCTTTTTCAGGGAGAGGGGGACGAGCAGTACTTC.

The chain uses TRBV29-1 and TRBJ2-3, with 7 nucleotides matching TRBD1. Germline loops: CDR1 SQVTM, CDR2 ANQGSEA. Unmatched junction bases numbered 1, after V lost 3 bases and J lost 4 bases. The CDR3 length is 12 residues. In nucleotides, the CDR3 is TGCAGCGTTGAGACAGGGCCAGATACGCAGTATTTT. It translates to CSVETGPDTQYF.

The genes are TRBV11-3 and TRBJ1-1; no reliable D call. Germline CDR1 and CDR2: SGHNT and YENEEA. The CDR3 is 17 residues long. Deletions cut 1 base from V and 3 bases from J, with 18 bases between. In DNA, the CDR3 is TGTGCCAGCAGCTTAGTGAACGTGGAGAGCTTGGACACTGAAGCTTTCTTT. Translating gives CASSLVNVESLDTEAFF.

The chain has TRBV7-9 and TRBJ2-1, with D unresolved. V was cut by 5 bases and J by 9 bases, with 14 bases left in between. The germline gives CDR1 SEHNR, CDR2 FQNEAQ (reference sequence). The CDR3 contains 13 residues. The CDR3: CASSPVTAVEQFF. CDR3 coding DNA: TGTGCCAGCAGCCCAGTTACCGCTGTTGAGCAGTTCTTC.

The rearrangement links TRBV7-2 to TRBJ1-1; maybe TRBD1 (5 bases). CDR1 and CDR2 from the germline V gene are SGHTA and FQGNSA. With 1 base removed from V and 1 base from J, the gap between germline ends came to 7 bases. The length of the CDR3 is 14 residues. CDR3 coding DNA: TGTGCCAGCAGCTTAGTAGACAGGAACACTGAAGCTTTCTTT. This encodes CASSLVDRNTEAFF.

J is TRBJ2-2 and V is TRBV4-1, with D perhaps matching TRBD2 (6 bases). In germline, CDR1 is MGHRA, CDR2 YSYEKL. The V gene lost 0 bases and the J gene lost 3 bases, with 14 bases spanning the gap. The CDR3 runs to 17 residues. CDR3 sequence: CASSQDITSKDTGELFF. The CDR3, as DNA: TGCGCCAGCAGCCAAGATATTACTAGCAAGGACACCGGGGAGCTGTTTTTT.

This chain joins TRBV6-1 and TRBJ2-6, with TRBD1 identical over 9 bases. The CDR3 contains 19 residues. Germline V gene sequence: CDR1 MNHNS, CDR2 SASEGT. The V segment lost 4 bases and the J segment 1 base; nucleotides outside the gene matches: 11. The CDR3 DNA is TGTGCCAGCAGTGTCCCAAAGGGACAGGGTTTATCTGGGGCCAACGTCCTGACTTTC. Its protein product is CASSVPKGQGLSGANVLTF.

V usage is TRBV28 and J usage is TRBJ2-7; D gene unclear. The V gene's germline CDR1 is MDHEN and CDR2 SYDVKM. The CDR3 loop spans 14 amino acids. V shed 5 bases and J shed 7 bases, with 18 bases lying between them. The CDR3 region is CASSAQSARVEQYF. Written as DNA, the CDR3 is TGTGCCAGCAGTGCTCAGAGCGCTCGGGTAGAGCAGTACTTC.

The rearrangement links TRBV28 to TRBJ1-1; D ambiguous. The CDR3 extends over 12 amino acids. Between the trimmed V and J ends, which lost 6 bases and 8 bases, there was a span of 13 bases. Germline assignment: CDR1 MDHEN and CDR2 SYDVKM. The CDR3 loop reads CASRLGEAEAFF. The CDR3 DNA reads TGTGCCAGCAGGCTCGGGGAGGCCGAAGCTTTCTTT.

The chain is built from TRBV27 and TRBJ1-2, with D unresolved. From germline, CDR1 is MNHEY and CDR2 SMNVEV (reference sequence). V was shortened by 2 bases and J by 8 bases, with 12 bases between the two germline ends. The CDR3 loop spans 13 amino acids. CDR3 residues: CASSLRGFGGYTF. Written as DNA, the CDR3 is TGTGCCAGCAGTTTACGAGGGTTTGGGGGCTACACCTTC.

The rearrangement uses TRBV7-2 and TRBJ2-1; TRBD2 is a possible D gene (5 bases). Germline CDR1 reads SGHTA; CDR2 reads FQGNSA. Trimming removed 4 bases at V and 4 bases at J, with 14 bases between. The length of the CDR3 is 15 residues. CDR3 coding DNA: TGTGCCAGCAGCTCCCGGCGGCCGGGGTACAATGAGCAGTTCTTC. It translates to CASSSRRPGYNEQFF. Full variable domain (remainder filled in from reference TRBV7-2 and TRBJ2-1): GAGVSQSPSNKVTEKGKDVELRCDPISGHTALYWYRQSLGQGLEFLIYFQGNSAPDKSGLPSDRFSAERTGGSVSTLTIQRTQQEDSAVYLCASSSRRPGYNEQFFGPGTRLTVL.

The rearrangement links TRBV19 to TRBJ1-2; possible D gene TRBD1, 5 bases. The CDR3 is made up of 15 amino acids. CDR1 is LNHDA, CDR2 SQIVND, per germline (reference sequence). V was cut by 5 bases and J by 4 bases, with 17 bases left in between. CDR3 bases: TGTGCCAGTAGTTCCACTTCGACAGCCAGCTATGGCTACACCTTC. It is translated as CASSSTSTASYGYTF.

The J gene is TRBJ2-2, the V gene TRBV5-6; weak D call: TRBD2 (6 bases). V was clipped by 4 bases and J by 6 bases, with 16 bases between them. Germline values: CDR1 SGHDT, CDR2 YYEEEE. This CDR3 has 15 amino acids. The CDR3 spells CASSPPGLLPGELFF. DNA for the CDR3: TGTGCCAGCAGCCCCCCGGGACTTCTACCCGGGGAGCTGTTTTTT.

V is TRBV4-1 and J is TRBJ2-5; D is unclear. Germline-derived CDR1 and CDR2 are MGHRA and YSYEKL. The V and J ends lost 0 bases and 7 bases respectively, with 15 bases between them. This CDR3 comprises 15 residues. CDR3 nucleotide sequence: TGCGCCAGCAGCCAAGATCTATGGGCTGGCAGGACCCAGTACTTC. This translates into CASSQDLWAGRTQYF.

The genes are TRBV2 and TRBJ1-4, with 7 positions matching TRBD1. This CDR3 is 14 amino acids long. J lost 3 bases, V lost 7 bases, and 5 bases had no gene match. Per germline, CDR1 SNHLY and CDR2 FYNNEI. CDR3 nucleotide sequence: TGTGCCAGCACCTACCAGGGGGCTAATGAAAAACTGTTTTTT. Its protein product is CASTYQGANEKLFF.

J is TRBJ2-5 and V is TRBV30; a possible D gene is TRBD1 (5 bases). Between the trimmed V and J ends, which lost 2 bases and 2 bases, there was a span of 12 bases. The V gene's germline CDR1 is GTSNPN and CDR2 SVGIG (reference sequence). This CDR3 comprises 14 residues. The CDR3 coding sequence is TGTGCCTGGAGTACCCGACAGCTACAAGAGACCCAGTACTTC. This codes for CAWSTRQLQETQYF.

This clone appeared a few times. CDR3 nucleotides: TGTGCCAGCAGCTTAGCCGGGGGGCGCGTCACTGAAGCTTTCTTT. It yields the protein CASSLAGGRVTEAFF. The chain has TRBV7-9 and TRBJ1-1, with a weak D call TRBD1 (6 bases). CDR3 size: 15 residues. The germline V gene has CDR1 SEHNR and CDR2 FQNEAQ (reference sequence). The germline V and J ends were trimmed by 0 bases and 4 bases, with 12 bases remaining between them.

The chain links TRBV5-1 to TRBJ2-1, with 8 positions matching TRBD1. Trimming removed 7 bases from V and 0 bases from J; junction bases left unmatched: 6. The germline V gene encodes CDR1 SGHRS and CDR2 YFSETQ. The CDR3 has 15 residues. The CDR3, as DNA: TGCGCCAGCGGAGAAACAGGGGGCTCCTACAATGAGCAGTTCTTC. As protein: CASGETGGSYNEQFF.

This chain joins TRBV28 and TRBJ2-7, with a tentative D call TRBD1 (6 bases). The CDR3 is 13 residues long. V was pared by 6 bases and J by 2 bases, with 11 bases between. Germline values: CDR1 MDHEN, CDR2 SYDVKM. In nucleotides, the CDR3 is TGTGCCAGCAGCCGGACAGCTACCTACGAGCAGTACTTC. It yields the protein CASSRTATYEQYF.

The J gene is TRBJ2-7, the V gene TRBV5-5; 7 bases match TRBD1. The V and J ends lost 4 bases and 0 bases, in that order; junction bases with no gene match: 4. Germline-derived CDR1 and CDR2 are SGHKS and YYEKEE (reference sequence). This CDR3 spans 14 amino acids. CDR3 sequence reads: CASSPQGPSYEQYF. Written as DNA, the CDR3 is TGTGCCAGCAGCCCACAGGGGCCCTCCTACGAGCAGTACTTC.

This sequence joins TRBV2 and TRBJ1-1; D possibly corresponds to TRBD1 (5 bases). CDR1 is SNHLY, CDR2 FYNNEI, per germline. The CDR3 length is 13 residues. The germline V and J ends were trimmed by 11 bases and 1 base, with 14 bases remaining between them. The DNA for the CDR3 is TGTGCCTGCTACTCCGGGGGGAACACTGAAGCTTTCTTT. Encoded protein: CACYSGGNTEAFF.